One and the same sample provided the 29 T cell receptor beta chains below, sequenced in a study of CD8+ T cells in alopecia areata. Investigators isolated RNA and reverse transcribed it into cDNA to act as the sequencing template. Data came from immunoSEQ multiplex PCR; TCRdb stores just in-frame clones and leaves some out. Among 210,000 or so clones listed, roughly three fifths were seen once. Treatment described: oral pan-JAK inhibitor, 5-10 mg twice daily. The specimen was CD4+ T cells sorted from blood, collected at approximately week 42, from a patient treated with tofacitinib. These receptor sequences come from a human donor with alopecia areata.

V gene TRBV2 combines with J gene TRBJ1-6, with 9 positions matching TRBD1. V was pared by 5 bases and J by 7 bases, with 6 bases of the junction left unmatched. Germline V gene data show CDR1 as SNHLY and CDR2 as FYNNEI. The CDR3 has 15 residues. The DNA of the CDR3 is TGTGCCAGCAGTCGGGACAGGGTGCCGAATTCACCCCTCCACTTT. This translates into CASSRDRVPNSPLHF.

The rearrangement links TRBV4-1 to TRBJ1-6; D not resolved. The CDR3 length is 17 residues. V shed 0 bases and J shed 0 bases, with 9 bases lying between them. Germline V gene lookup returns CDR1 MGHRA and CDR2 YSYEKL. The CDR3: CASSQEPDSSYNSPLHF. Written as DNA, the CDR3 is TGCGCCAGCAGCCAAGAGCCGGATAGCTCCTATAATTCACCCCTCCACTTT.

This clone appeared once. J is TRBJ2-7 and V is TRBV29-1; no clear D. CDR3 size: 11 residues. Germline V CDR1 and CDR2: SQVTM, ANQGSEA. V was pared by 4 bases and J by 3 bases, with 7 bases between. In DNA form, the CDR3 reads TGCAGCGTTGGCTTCAGCTACGAGCAGTACTTC. Translated: CSVGFSYEQYF.

Note on this clone: This specimen includes other DNA sequences encoding the same CDR3. CDR3 DNA sequence: TGCAGCGTTGTTCGTCTTGACACTGAAGCTTTCTTT. Translating gives CSVVRLDTEAFF. The chain recombines TRBV29-1 with TRBJ1-1; D uncertain. The length of the CDR3 is 12 residues. Trimming removed 4 bases from V and 3 bases from J, with 9 bases in between. Germline CDR1 reads SQVTM; CDR2 reads ANQGSEA. The full variable domain, in which reference TRBV29-1 and TRBJ1-1 provide the parts outside the CDR3, is SAVISQKPSRDICQRGTSLTIQCQVDSQVTMMFWYRQQPGQSLTLIATANQGSEATYESGFVIDKFPISRPNLTFSTLTVSNMSPEDSSIYLCSVVRLDTEAFFGQGTRLTVV.

V is TRBV4-3 and J is TRBJ1-2; tentatively, D is TRBD1 (6 bases). V was cut by 0 bases and J by 1 base, with 12 bases left in between. CDR1 is LGHNA and CDR2 is YSLEER in the germline V gene. The CDR3 has 16 residues. CDR3 coding DNA: TGCGCCAGCAGCCAAGATACGGCAGGGGATAACTATGGCTACACCTTC. This sequence encodes CASSQDTAGDNYGYTF.

V usage is TRBV7-9 and J usage is TRBJ2-2; D may match TRBD1 or TRBD2 (5 bases each). Germline loops: CDR1 SEHNR, CDR2 FQNEAQ (reference sequence). This CDR3 has 14 residues. V dropped 10 bases and J dropped 6 bases, with 18 bases sitting between them. In DNA form, the CDR3 reads TGTGCCACTTCGGGGCTTGTTCCCGCCGGGGAGCTGTTTTTT. Its protein is CATSGLVPAGELFF.

The rearrangement joins TRBV18 to TRBJ2-3; no reliable D call. Trimming cost V 3 bases and J 5 bases, with 9 bases left between them. The CDR3 covers 13 residues. Per germline, CDR1 KGHSH and CDR2 LQKENI. This CDR3 is CASSPMEGDTQYF. CDR3 in DNA: TGTGCCAGCTCACCCATGGAAGGAGATACGCAGTATTTT.

This clone occurred a few times. V gene TRBV5-1 combines with J gene TRBJ2-7; the D gene is possibly TRBD1 (6 bases). Trimming pared 4 bases from V and 2 bases from J, leaving 13 bases between. The CDR3 runs to 14 residues. In germline, CDR1 is SGHRS, CDR2 YFSETQ. This CDR3 reads CASSRTGSAYEQYF. CDR3 bases: TGCGCCAGCAGCCGAACAGGGAGTGCCTACGAGCAGTACTTC.

There are a few counts of this clone. This chain connects TRBV18 to TRBJ2-7; TRBD2 might be the D (5 bases). The germline V gene has CDR1 KGHSH and CDR2 LQKENI. The CDR3 extends over 13 amino acids. V was shortened by 3 bases and J by 6 bases, with 12 bases between the two germline ends. This CDR3 is CASSPRGRGEQYF. The CDR3 coding sequence is TGTGCCAGCTCACCCCGGGGTCGGGGCGAGCAGTACTTC.

The V call is TRBV29-1, the J call TRBJ2-1; possible D gene TRBD1, 5 bases. The CDR3 sequence is 12 residues long. Germline loops: CDR1 SQVTM, CDR2 ANQGSEA. Trimming cost V 4 bases and J 9 bases, with 13 bases left between them. As DNA, the CDR3 is TGCAGCGTTGGGGGCAGGATGGGTGAGCAGTTCTTC. The encoded protein is CSVGGRMGEQFF.

The chain recombines TRBV23-1 with TRBJ1-2; 7 bases align to TRBD1. Being an ORF, TRBV23-1 has a function that is uncertain. V lost 2 bases and J lost 5; bases outside the gene matches: 5. The CDR3 is 14 residues long. CDR3 bases: TGCGCCAGCAGTCAAGCCGGGACAGATTATGGCTACACCTTC. Residues: CASSQAGTDYGYTF.

The rearrangement links TRBV29-1 to TRBJ1-4, with D hard to call. V was cut by 7 bases and J by 8 bases, with 14 bases left in between. CDR3 length: 12 residues. CDR1 is SQVTM, CDR2 ANQGSEA, per germline. The CDR3 nucleotides are TGCAGCGCCCACGTGGGAGGGGAAAAACTGTTTTTT. Amino acids: CSAHVGGEKLFF.

The V and J genes are TRBV11-3 and TRBJ2-3, with D possibly being TRBD2 (5 bases). The CDR3 consists of 12 residues. Germline V gene lookup returns CDR1 SGHNT and CDR2 YENEEA. With 8 bases removed from V and 2 bases from J, the gap between germline ends came to 8 bases. The CDR3 sequence: CASLGNTDTQYF. CDR3 DNA: TGTGCCAGCCTCGGGAACACAGATACGCAGTATTTT.

V and J are TRBV2 and TRBJ2-5; TRBD1 matches 9 bases. V lost 8 bases, J lost 2 bases, and 9 bases stayed unmatched. The CDR3 runs 15 residues. The germline V gene has CDR1 SNHLY and CDR2 FYNNEI. As DNA, the CDR3 is TGTGCCAGCGGAAGGGACAGGGCGAGGCAAGAGACCCAGTACTTC. It codes for CASGRDRARQETQYF.

This sequence joins TRBV7-9 and TRBJ2-3; TRBD1 matches 8 bases. CDR3 length: 15 residues. CDR1 SEHNR and CDR2 FQNEAQ come from the germline V gene (reference sequence). After removal of 4 bases from V and 4 bases from J, the junction contained 7 bases not matched to a gene. This chain's CDR3 is CASSYGQGGPDTQYF. The CDR3 bases are TGTGCCAGCAGCTATGGACAGGGTGGGCCAGATACGCAGTATTTT.

This clone showed up just once. The rearrangement links TRBV2 to TRBJ1-5, with no clear D. The CDR3 has 13 amino acids. The V gene lost 7 bases and the J gene lost 2 bases, with 9 bases spanning the gap. Germline V gene sequence: CDR1 SNHLY, CDR2 FYNNEI. The CDR3 region is CASKSDRNQPQHF. CDR3 DNA: TGTGCCAGCAAATCGGACCGCAATCAGCCCCAGCATTTT.

The rearrangement links TRBV7-2 to TRBJ1-1; weak D call: TRBD1 (6 bases). The CDR3 consists of 15 residues. The germline V gene encodes CDR1 SGHTA and CDR2 FQGNSA. The V end lost 0 bases, the J end lost 5 bases, and 13 bases lay between the germline ends. CDR3 DNA sequence: TGTGCCAGCAGCTTAGCCAGCCTGAGGGGGACTGAAGCTTTCTTT. Translating it yields CASSLASLRGTEAFF. The whole variable domain, filled in from reference TRBV7-2 and TRBJ1-1, reads GAGVSQSPSNKVTEKGKDVELRCDPISGHTALYWYRQSLGQGLEFLIYFQGNSAPDKSGLPSDRFSAERTGGSVSTLTIQRTQQEDSAVYLCASSLASLRGTEAFFGQGTRLTVV.

The CDR3 DNA follows: TGTGCCAGCAGCCCCCCCAGTGGGGAGCAGTACTTC. This gives the protein CASSPPSGEQYF. The rearrangement joins TRBV6-5 to TRBJ2-7; D gene uncertain. Germline CDR1 is MNHEY and CDR2 is SVGAGI. The CDR3 sequence is 12 residues long. Trimming removed 6 bases from V and 7 bases from J, with 13 bases in between.

This chain joins TRBV29-1 and TRBJ1-1; 9 bases are a match to TRBD1. The trim removed 1 base at V and 3 bases at J, leaving 3 bases unmatched. The CDR3 consists of 14 residues. CDR1 and CDR2 (germline): SQVTM, ANQGSEA. CDR3 loop: CSVEGQGVYTEAFF. For the CDR3, the DNA is TGCAGCGTTGAAGGACAGGGGGTATACACTGAAGCTTTCTTT.

This clone was seen only a few times. The V call is TRBV7-2, the J call TRBJ1-6; D call uncertain. The V gene's germline CDR1 is SGHTA and CDR2 FQGNSA. This CDR3 spans 12 amino acids. Trimming took 5 bases from V and 13 from J, leaving 12 bases between them. The CDR3, as DNA: TGTGCCAGCAGCCCCCTTGGGAGGCCCCTCCACTTT. Amino acids: CASSPLGRPLHF.

The rearrangement links TRBV30 to TRBJ2-7; TRBD1 is a possible D gene (6 bases). Per germline, CDR1 GTSNPN and CDR2 SVGIG (reference sequence). Trimming removed 4 bases at V and 8 bases at J, with 15 bases between. This CDR3 has 12 amino acids. CDR3 nucleotides: TGTGCCTGGAAGACATTACAGGGCAAGCAGTACTTC. It specifies CAWKTLQGKQYF.

This clone was picked up one time. The chain joins TRBV7-2 to TRBJ2-7; D not certain. The germline V gene has CDR1 SGHTA and CDR2 FQGNSA. V dropped 6 bases and J dropped 4 bases, with 10 bases sitting between them. There are 12 residues in the CDR3. Here the CDR3 reads CASSPDGYEQYF. The DNA for the CDR3 is TGTGCCAGCAGTCCAGACGGTTACGAGCAGTACTTC.

This chain connects TRBV30 to TRBJ2-1; unclear D gene. Trimming stripped 4 bases from V and 1 base from J, with 14 bases between. There are 15 residues in the CDR3. Per germline, CDR1 GTSNPN and CDR2 SVGIG (reference sequence). CDR3 DNA: TGTGCCTGGACCCGCCGATTAGGGTCCTACAATGAGCAGTTCTTC. This translates into CAWTRRLGSYNEQFF.

This rearrangement joins TRBV10-3 to TRBJ2-3; D might be TRBD2 (5 bases). V lost 3 bases and J lost 4, with 14 bases in between. The CDR3 is 15 amino acids. The germline V gene encodes CDR1 ENHRY and CDR2 SYGVKD. CDR3 sequence reads: CAISDRMAAADTQYF. The CDR3 nucleotides read TGTGCCATCAGTGATAGGATGGCAGCGGCAGATACGCAGTATTTT.

The chain combines TRBV2 with TRBJ2-5; 11 nucleotides align to TRBD1. With V trimmed by 5 bases and J by 4 bases, 9 bases remained unmatched. The CDR3 totals 16 residues. Germline CDR1 SNHLY, CDR2 FYNNEI. The CDR3 is CASSSGTGGLRETQYF. In DNA, the CDR3 is TGTGCCAGCAGTTCCGGGACAGGGGGTTTGCGAGAGACCCAGTACTTC.

This sequence joins TRBV5-1 and TRBJ1-2, with D maybe TRBD1 (5 bases). CDR3 length equals 13 residues. Trimming shortened V by 3 bases and J by 6 bases, and 12 bases separated the two germline ends. Per germline, CDR1 SGHRS and CDR2 YFSETQ. The CDR3: CASSSSFRDGYTF. CDR3 nucleotides: TGCGCCAGCAGCTCATCTTTCAGGGATGGCTACACCTTC.

This clone showed up just once. CDR3 in DNA: TGCGCCAGCAGCCCGGGGACGAAGGGCCAAGAGACCCAGTACTTC. Its translation: CASSPGTKGQETQYF. V gene TRBV5-1 combines with J gene TRBJ2-5; D possibly matches TRBD1 or TRBD2 (5 bases each). This CDR3 is 15 amino acids long. Germline CDR1 and CDR2: SGHRS and YFSETQ. V shed 4 bases and J shed 1 base, with 14 bases lying between them.

The chain is built from TRBV6-5 and TRBJ2-7, with unresolved D. CDR3 length equals 14 residues. Germline V gene data show CDR1 as MNHEY and CDR2 as SVGAGI. V gave up 0 bases and J gave up 7 bases, with 13 bases separating them. The CDR3 protein is CASSYSPRSREQYF. The CDR3 DNA reads as TGTGCCAGCAGTTACTCGCCCAGATCGAGGGAGCAGTACTTC.

This rearrangement joins TRBV5-6 to TRBJ2-7, with D tentatively TRBD1 or TRBD2 (6 bases each). Germline V CDR1 and CDR2: SGHDT, YYEEEE. The ends were cut back, 7 bases at V and 3 bases at J, with 17 bases in the middle. This CDR3 is built from 14 residues. The CDR3 DNA follows: TGTGCCAGCCCGGCGGGACACCAAAACTACGAGCAGTACTTC. It codes for CASPAGHQNYEQYF.